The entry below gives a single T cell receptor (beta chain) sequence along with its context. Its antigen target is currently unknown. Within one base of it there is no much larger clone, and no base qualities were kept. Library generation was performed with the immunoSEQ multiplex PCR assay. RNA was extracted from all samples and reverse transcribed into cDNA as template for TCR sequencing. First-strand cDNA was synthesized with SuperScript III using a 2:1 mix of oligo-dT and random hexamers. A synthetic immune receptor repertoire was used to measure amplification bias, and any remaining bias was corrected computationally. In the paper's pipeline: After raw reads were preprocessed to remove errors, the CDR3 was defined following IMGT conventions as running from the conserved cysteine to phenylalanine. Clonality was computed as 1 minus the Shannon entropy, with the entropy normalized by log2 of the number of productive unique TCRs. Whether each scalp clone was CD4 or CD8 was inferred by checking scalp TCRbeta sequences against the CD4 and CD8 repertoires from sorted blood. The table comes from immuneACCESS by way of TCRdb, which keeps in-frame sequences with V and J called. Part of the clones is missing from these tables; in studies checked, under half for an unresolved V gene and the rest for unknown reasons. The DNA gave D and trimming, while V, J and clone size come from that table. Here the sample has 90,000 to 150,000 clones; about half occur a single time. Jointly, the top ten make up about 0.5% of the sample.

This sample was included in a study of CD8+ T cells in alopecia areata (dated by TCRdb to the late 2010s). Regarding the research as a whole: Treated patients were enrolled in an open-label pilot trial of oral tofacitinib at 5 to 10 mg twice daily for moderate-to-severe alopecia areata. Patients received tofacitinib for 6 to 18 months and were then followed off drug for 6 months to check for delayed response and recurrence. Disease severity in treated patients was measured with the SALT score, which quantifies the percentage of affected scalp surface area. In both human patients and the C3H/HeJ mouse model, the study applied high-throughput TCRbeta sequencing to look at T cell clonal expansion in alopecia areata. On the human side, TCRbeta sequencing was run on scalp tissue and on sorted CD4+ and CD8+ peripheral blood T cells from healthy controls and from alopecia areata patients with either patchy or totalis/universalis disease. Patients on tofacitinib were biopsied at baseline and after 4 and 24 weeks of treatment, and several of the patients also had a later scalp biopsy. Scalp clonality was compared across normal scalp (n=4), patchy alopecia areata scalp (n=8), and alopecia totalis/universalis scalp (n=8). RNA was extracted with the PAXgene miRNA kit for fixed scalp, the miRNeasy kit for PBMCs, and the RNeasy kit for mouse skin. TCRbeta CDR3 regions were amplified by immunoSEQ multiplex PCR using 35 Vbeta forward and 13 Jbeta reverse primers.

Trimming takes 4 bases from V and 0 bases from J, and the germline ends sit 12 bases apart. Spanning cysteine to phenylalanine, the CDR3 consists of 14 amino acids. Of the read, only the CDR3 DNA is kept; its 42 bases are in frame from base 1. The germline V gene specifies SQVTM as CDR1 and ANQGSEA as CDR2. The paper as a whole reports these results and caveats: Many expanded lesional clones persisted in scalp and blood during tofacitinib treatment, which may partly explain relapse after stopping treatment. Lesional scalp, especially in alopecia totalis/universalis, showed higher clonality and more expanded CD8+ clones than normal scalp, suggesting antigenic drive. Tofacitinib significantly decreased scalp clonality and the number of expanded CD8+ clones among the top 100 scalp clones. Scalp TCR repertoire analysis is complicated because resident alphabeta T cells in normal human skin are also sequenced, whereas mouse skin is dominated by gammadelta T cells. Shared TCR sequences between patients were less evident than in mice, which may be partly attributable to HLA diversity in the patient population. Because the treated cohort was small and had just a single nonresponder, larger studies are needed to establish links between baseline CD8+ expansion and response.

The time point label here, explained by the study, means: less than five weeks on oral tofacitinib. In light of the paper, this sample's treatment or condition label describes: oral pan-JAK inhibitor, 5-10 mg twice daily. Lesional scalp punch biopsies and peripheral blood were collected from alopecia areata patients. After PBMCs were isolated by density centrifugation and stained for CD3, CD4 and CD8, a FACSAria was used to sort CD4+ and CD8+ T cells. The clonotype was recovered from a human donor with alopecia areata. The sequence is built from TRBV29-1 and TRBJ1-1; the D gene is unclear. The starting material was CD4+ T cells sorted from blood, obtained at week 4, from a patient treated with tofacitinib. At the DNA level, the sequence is TGCAGCGTTGCCCCTCTGCGGATGAACACTGAAGCTTTCTTT. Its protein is CSVAPLRMNTEAFF.